The present entry profiles one TCR beta chain with its context. Its antigen remains unidentified. The sample comes from a study of T cell repertoires in cytomegalovirus infection. Study-level information: The public TCR beta signatures pointed to both CMV infection and matching HLA type.

Overall study findings and caveats: In two of eight donors, the top clonotype was HLA-C-restricted CMV-specific.

The germline V gene encodes CDR1 SEHNR and CDR2 FQNEAQ (reference sequence). This CDR3 contains 13 residues. The ends were cut back, 5 bases at V and 7 bases at J, with 14 bases in the middle. TCRdb re-called the reads with MiXCR, one entry per CDR3 protein. Of about 400,000 distinct CDR3 sequences listed, 15% to 20% were seen once; the top ten hold 8.7%. This chain joins TRBV7-9 and TRBJ1-2, with D hard to call. Material for sequencing was PBMCs. The source is a human donor in good health (CMV status not recorded). Some clones in this sample may be carry-over from other donors' samples. The CDR3 region is CASSPGRVRGYTF. In DNA form, the CDR3 reads TGTGCCAGCAGCCCCGGAAGGGTCCGTGGCTACACCTTC.